This T cell receptor (beta chain) is drawn from a study of cytomegalovirus exposure and HLA in healthy donors. Findings and caveats of the study: Reports described diagnosis of cytomegalovirus status by the classifier as highly specific and sensitive. Rarity held for most TCR sequences, but there were some public TCRs that occurred in many donors. For TCR beta chains, V- and J-gene trimming was later linked to a missense DCLRE1C variant.

Trimming removed 5 bases from V and 7 bases from J; junction bases left unmatched: 7. The CDR3 spans 14 residues. Germline loops: CDR1 SEHNR, CDR2 FQNEAQ (reference sequence). In the case of this clone: Its antigen is still unknown.

A multiplex PCR was run with 60 Vbeta primers and 13 Jbeta primers. Method: immunoSEQ multiplex PCR; TCRdb's copy keeps in-frame clones and lacks some. The data show about 160,000 clones, with 65% to 85% seen just once and approximately 7% held by the top ten. Each of the donors was a healthy bone marrow donor. The chain joins TRBV7-9 to TRBJ1-4; 7 bases line up with TRBD1. Specimen: PBMCs. This clonotype originated in a woman in her twenties or thirties in good health and CMV-seropositive. The CDR3 region has the DNA TGTGCCAGCAGCCGAACAGGGGTGATTGAAAAACTGTTTTTT. It is translated as CASSRTGVIEKLFF.